This T cell receptor beta chain appears in the sequencing data of a study of OX40 agonist ivuxolimab in advanced cancers. Study information: Intravenous ivuxolimab was administered to patients every 2 weeks at 0.01 to 10 mg/kg. People who had prior anti-PD-1, anti-PD-L1 or anti-CTLA-4 therapy could take part, and around 39% had some. Study findings and constraints: Some nonresponders additionally presented with little normalized T-cell clonal expansion. Within 6 weeks, CD4+ and CD8+ blood T cells expanded clonally at 0.1 to 3.0 mg/kg.

Trimming removed 5 bases from V and 1 base from J, with 14 bases in between. The CDR3 length is 15 residues. In germline, CDR1 is MNHEY, CDR2 SVGAGI. Note on this clone: Its antigen is still unknown.

The data were produced by immunoSEQ multiplex PCR, yet TCRdb's version contains in-frame clones alone and is incomplete. This table has tens of thousands of clones, about 90% appearing once. The sequences come from CD4+ or CD8+ T cells sorted from blood, collected in a trial of the OX40 agonist ivuxolimab. The TCR was taken from an adult with an advanced solid tumor such as melanoma, head and neck, liver or kidney cancer. V is TRBV6-5 and J is TRBJ2-5; D is possibly TRBD1 (5 bases). Here the CDR3 reads CASSLLGASQETQYF. As DNA, the CDR3 is TGTGCCAGCAGTCTTCTAGGGGCGAGCCAAGAGACCCAGTACTTC.